The 30 T cell receptor beta chains below were found in one sample sequenced in a study of T cell responses to AZD1222 COVID-19 vaccine. Sequencing used immunoSEQ multiplex PCR; TCRdb keeps in-frame clones, though not all of them. The sample shows about 130,000 clones, around 90% of them seen only once. The starting material was peripheral blood, obtained 28 days after the second AZD1222 dose. The origin of the receptors is an adult who received the AZD1222 COVID-19 vaccine.

The CDR3 region has the DNA TGTGCCAGCAGCATTAGCGTCAGCTCCTACGAGCAGTACTTC. This sequence encodes CASSISVSSYEQYF. The chain combines TRBV7-8 with TRBJ2-7; maybe TRBD2 (5 bases). The V gene's germline CDR1 is SGHVS and CDR2 FQNEAQ. CDR3 size: 14 residues. Trimming left V 5 bases short and J 0 bases short, with 11 bases between.

This chain's CDR3 is CSVGGAGEREKLFF. The CDR3 DNA follows: TGCAGCGTTGGTGGGGCGGGGGAAAGAGAAAAACTGTTTTTT. The V and J genes are TRBV29-1 and TRBJ1-4, with D maybe TRBD1 (5 bases). The germline V gene has CDR1 SQVTM and CDR2 ANQGSEA. This CDR3 has 14 residues. Trimming pared 4 bases from V and 8 bases from J, leaving 17 bases between.

The rearrangement joins TRBV20-1 to TRBJ1-4; 8 bases fit TRBD1. The CDR3 is made up of 14 amino acids. Germline V gives CDR1 DFQATT, CDR2 SNEGSKA (reference sequence). V gave up 3 bases and J gave up 4 bases; unmatched junction bases: 4. Here the CDR3 DNA reads TGCAGTGCTAGTTGGACAGGGCTTAATGAAAAACTGTTTTTT. This encodes CSASWTGLNEKLFF.

This clone was recorded only once. The chain employs TRBV6-5 and TRBJ2-3, with TRBD2 matching over 7 bases. Germline V lookup: CDR1 MNHEY, CDR2 SVGAGI. This CDR3 region has 15 residues. The J segment lost 3 bases and the V segment lost 5 bases, leaving 8 bases of the junction unmatched. This CDR3 reads CASSPSGAFTDTQYF. The DNA for the CDR3 is TGTGCCAGCAGTCCGAGCGGGGCCTTTACAGATACGCAGTATTTT.

This chain joins TRBV7-9 and TRBJ1-1; 8 nucleotides match TRBD1. V was pared by 6 bases and J by 5 bases, with 8 bases of the junction left unmatched. Germline CDR1 reads SEHNR; CDR2 reads FQNEAQ (reference sequence). The CDR3 runs to 14 residues. Here the CDR3 DNA reads TGTGCCAGCAGACAAGGACAGGGTTATACTGAAGCTTTCTTT. Translated: CASRQGQGYTEAFF.

The CDR3 is CASSLVSGAGNTGELFF. The CDR3 region has the DNA TGTGCCAGCAGCTTAGTTAGTGGGGCAGGTAACACCGGGGAGCTGTTTTTT. The V and J genes are TRBV7-2 and TRBJ2-2, with D perhaps TRBD1 (5 bases). With 1 base removed from V and 2 bases from J, the gap between germline ends came to 14 bases. Germline V gene lookup returns CDR1 SGHTA and CDR2 FQGNSA. This CDR3 spans 17 amino acids.

In this sample, this clone turned up once. The rearrangement joins TRBV7-6 to TRBJ2-1, with a tentative D call TRBD2 (6 bases). The CDR3 spans 13 residues. Per germline, CDR1 SGHVS and CDR2 FNYEAQ. Trimming took off 4 bases at V and 4 bases at J, with 8 bases between the two ends. The CDR3 DNA reads as TGTGCCAGCAGCTACGGGACTTACAATGAGCAGTTCTTC. The encoded protein is CASSYGTYNEQFF.

The chain couples TRBV19 to TRBJ1-2, with TRBD1 matching over 8 bases. The junction had 9 bases not matched to a gene; V was cut back by 5 bases and J by 7 bases. The germline gives CDR1 LNHDA, CDR2 SQIVND (reference sequence). CDR3 length: 14 residues. This CDR3 reads CASSVSGTGVGYTF. CDR3 DNA sequence: TGTGCCAGTAGTGTCTCCGGGACAGGAGTTGGCTACACCTTC.

CDR3 nucleotides: TGTGCCACCAGCGCCGGGACTTACCAGGGGTATGGCTACACCTTC. It translates to CATSAGTYQGYGYTF. The chain links TRBV15 to TRBJ1-2; a possible D gene is TRBD1 (6 bases). The CDR3 totals 15 residues. CDR1 and CDR2 from the germline V gene are LNHNV and YYDKDF (reference sequence). V lost 5 bases to trimming and J lost 5 bases, with 18 bases between them.

The rearrangement uses TRBV5-1 and TRBJ1-6; D is unclear. From germline, CDR1 is SGHRS and CDR2 YFSETQ. This CDR3 has 13 residues. Deletions cut 4 bases from V and 9 bases from J, with 11 bases between. CDR3 coding DNA: TGCGCCAGCAGCGTGGCGCCCAGTTCACCCCTCCACTTT. It specifies CASSVAPSSPLHF.

V gene TRBV5-6 combines with J gene TRBJ1-1, with D perhaps TRBD1 (5 bases). The length of the CDR3 is 15 residues. In germline, CDR1 is SGHDT, CDR2 YYEEEE. Trimming removed 4 bases at V and 6 bases at J, with 19 bases between. The CDR3 protein is CASSLSGGDRSEAFF. The DNA for the CDR3 is TGTGCCAGCAGCCTCTCTGGGGGAGATCGGTCTGAAGCTTTCTTT.

The chain combines TRBV7-7 with TRBJ2-5; a possible D gene is TRBD2 (6 bases). Trimming took 1 base from V and 2 from J, leaving 17 bases between them. The CDR3 runs to 17 residues. CDR1 and CDR2 from the germline V gene are SSHAT and FNYEAQ (reference sequence). The CDR3 loop reads CASSLGYLLAVQETQYF. DNA for the CDR3: TGTGCCAGCAGCTTAGGTTACTTACTAGCAGTACAAGAGACCCAGTACTTC.

This chain uses TRBV14 with TRBJ1-1; no clear D gene. The CDR3 sequence is 13 residues long. V was trimmed by 4 bases and J by 3 bases, leaving 9 bases between them. Germline CDR1 and CDR2: SGHDN and FVKESK. CDR3: CASSPNMDTEAFF. The CDR3 DNA reads as TGTGCCAGCAGCCCTAACATGGACACTGAAGCTTTCTTT.

This sequence joins TRBV3-1 (or the pseudogene TRBV3-2) and TRBJ2-2; D gene unclear. From germline, CDR1 is LGHDT and CDR2 YNNKEL (reference sequence). The CDR3 length is 15 residues. Trimming cost V 4 bases and J 5 bases, with 14 bases left between them. DNA for the CDR3: TGTGCCAGCAGCCTTAGGCAGTTGGATACCGGGGAGCTGTTTTTT. Encoded protein: CASSLRQLDTGELFF.

The chain couples TRBV6-5 to TRBJ1-2, with a weak D call TRBD1 (5 bases). Germline V gives CDR1 MNHEY, CDR2 SVGAGI. The CDR3 runs to 13 residues. Trimming cost V 5 bases and J 4 bases, with 11 bases left between them. CDR3 sequence: CASSLGRFYGYTF. In DNA form, the CDR3 reads TGTGCCAGCAGTCTGGGACGCTTCTATGGCTACACCTTC.

Concerning this clone itself: One junction end disagrees with the germline gene, perhaps due to a read error. This sequence joins TRBV6-4 and TRBJ1-6; tentatively, D is TRBD1 (5 bases). The CDR3 has 13 residues. Germline V CDR1 and CDR2: MRHNA, SNTAGT. Here the CDR3 DNA reads TGTGCCTGCAGGGAATCCTATAATTCACCCCTCCACTTT. Its translation: CACRESYNSPLHF.

CDR3 sequence (DNA): TGCAGTGCTAGAGATCGTAATGGCTACACCTTC. This encodes CSARDRNGYTF. The chain has TRBV20-1 and TRBJ1-2; D remains unclear. Germline V gene sequence: CDR1 DFQATT, CDR2 SNEGSKA (reference sequence). The V end lost 0 bases, the J end lost 6 bases, and 5 bases lay between the germline ends. The CDR3 is made up of 11 amino acids.

This clone was recorded once. This chain joins TRBV10-2 and TRBJ1-3; D is undetermined. Trimming stripped 0 bases from V and 4 bases from J, with 4 bases between. Germline lookup yields CDR1 WSHSY and CDR2 SAAADI. The CDR3 is 13 amino acids. The CDR3 DNA reads TGCGCCAGCAGTGAGTCAAGAGGAAACACCATATATTTT. Amino acids: CASSESRGNTIYF.

V and J are TRBV3-1 (or the pseudogene TRBV3-2) and TRBJ1-1; 11 bases are a match to TRBD1. CDR3 length: 15 residues. The germline V gene encodes CDR1 LGHDT and CDR2 YNNKEL (reference sequence). V lost 4 bases, J lost 5 bases, and 6 bases stayed unmatched. CDR3 region: CASSRVRDRGTEAFF. CDR3 coding DNA: TGTGCCAGCAGCCGAGTCCGGGACAGGGGGACTGAAGCTTTCTTT.

The CDR3 reads CASSLSRGGNTEAFF. The CDR3 DNA reads as TGTGCCAGCAGTTTAAGCAGGGGTGGGAACACTGAAGCTTTCTTT. This chain connects TRBV27 to TRBJ1-1; D may be TRBD1 (6 bases). CDR3 size: 15 residues. Deletions cut 2 bases from V and 1 base from J, with 11 bases between. The germline gives CDR1 MNHEY, CDR2 SMNVEV (reference sequence).

The CDR3 coding sequence is TGTGCCAGCAGACGATTACAAAGCCCAAATTCACCCCTCCACTTT. As protein: CASRRLQSPNSPLHF. The chain uses TRBV27 and TRBJ1-6, with unresolved D. Germline assignment: CDR1 MNHEY and CDR2 SMNVEV (reference sequence). The CDR3 is 15 residues long. V lost 6 bases and J 7 bases, leaving 16 bases between the germline ends.

This chain links TRBV11-2 with TRBJ2-2, with 11 nucleotides matching TRBD2. Germline CDR1 is SGHAT and CDR2 is FQNNGV. V shed 5 bases and J 2 bases; nucleotides not matched to a gene: 4. The CDR3 has 16 amino acids. For the CDR3, the DNA is TGTGCCAGCAGCCCGGGACTAGCGGCTAACACCGGGGAGCTGTTTTTT. Encoded protein: CASSPGLAANTGELFF.

The V call is TRBV6-2 or TRBV6-3, the J call TRBJ1-1, with a weak D call TRBD1 (6 bases). Trimming removed 4 bases at V and 0 bases at J, with 15 bases between. Germline V gene sequence: CDR1 MNHEY, CDR2 SVGEGT. There are 16 residues in the CDR3. The CDR3 nucleotides are TGTGCCAGCAGTTCCCGCAGGGGTACCTTGAACACTGAAGCTTTCTTT. It codes for CASSSRRGTLNTEAFF.

This chain's CDR3 is CASSRQGLETQYF. The CDR3, as DNA: TGTGCCAGCAGTCGACAGGGATTAGAGACCCAGTACTTC. The rearrangement links TRBV12-3 or TRBV12-4 to TRBJ2-5, with 7 bases lining up with TRBD1. V lost 5 bases to trimming and J lost 4 bases; unmatched junction nucleotides: 4. The CDR3 runs to 13 residues.

This clone came up a few times. The DNA of the CDR3 is TGTGCCTCCCTAAGACAGGGGGTTCAGCCCCAGCATTTT. Translated: CASLRQGVQPQHF. This chain links TRBV12-3 or TRBV12-4 with TRBJ1-5; TRBD1 matches 9 bases. The CDR3 runs 13 residues. J lost 6 bases, V lost 11 bases, and 8 bases had no gene match.

This sequence joins TRBV15 and TRBJ2-7; maybe TRBD1 (5 bases). The CDR3 runs 13 residues. From germline, CDR1 is LNHNV and CDR2 YYDKDF (reference sequence). V was cut by 1 base and J by 3 bases, with 7 bases left in between. For the CDR3, the DNA is TGTGCCACCAGCAGAGCCAGGGACTACGAGCAGTACTTC. This gives the protein CATSRARDYEQYF.

To note about this clone: The same CDR3 arises from other DNA sequences in this sample as well. This chain links TRBV18 with TRBJ2-7; D unresolved. This CDR3 region has 12 residues. Per the germline V gene, CDR1 is KGHSH and CDR2 is LQKENI. Between the trimmed V and J ends, which lost 1 base and 3 bases, there was a span of 4 bases. The CDR3 region has the DNA TGTGCCAGCTCACCACGTGGCTACGAGCAGTACTTC. It translates to CASSPRGYEQYF.

In its sample, this clone was seen a few times. The gene calls are TRBV7-3 and TRBJ1-5; D remains ambiguous. Trimming removed 3 bases from V and 5 bases from J, with 8 bases in between. The CDR3 is made up of 13 amino acids. Germline V CDR1 and CDR2: SGHTA, FQGTGA. The DNA of the CDR3 is TGTGCCAGCAGCTTTGGCCCAGATCAGCCCCAGCATTTT. Its protein is CASSFGPDQPQHF.

The chain combines TRBV3-1 (or the pseudogene TRBV3-2) with TRBJ2-5; D is undetermined. This CDR3 has 12 residues. The V gene's germline CDR1 is LGHDT and CDR2 YNNKEL (reference sequence). Trimming took off 5 bases at V and 0 bases at J, with 4 bases between the two ends. CDR3 sequence: CASSSYQETQYF. CDR3 nucleotides: TGTGCCAGCAGCTCTTACCAAGAGACCCAGTACTTC.

V is TRBV18 and J is TRBJ2-7; 11 positions agree with TRBD1. The CDR3 runs 15 residues. Germline CDR1 KGHSH, CDR2 LQKENI. Trimming at V came to 0 bases and at J to 3 bases, leaving 1 base not matched to a gene. The CDR3 sequence: CASSPPGTGGYEQYF. CDR3 sequence (DNA): TGTGCCAGCTCACCACCCGGGACAGGGGGCTACGAGCAGTACTTC.